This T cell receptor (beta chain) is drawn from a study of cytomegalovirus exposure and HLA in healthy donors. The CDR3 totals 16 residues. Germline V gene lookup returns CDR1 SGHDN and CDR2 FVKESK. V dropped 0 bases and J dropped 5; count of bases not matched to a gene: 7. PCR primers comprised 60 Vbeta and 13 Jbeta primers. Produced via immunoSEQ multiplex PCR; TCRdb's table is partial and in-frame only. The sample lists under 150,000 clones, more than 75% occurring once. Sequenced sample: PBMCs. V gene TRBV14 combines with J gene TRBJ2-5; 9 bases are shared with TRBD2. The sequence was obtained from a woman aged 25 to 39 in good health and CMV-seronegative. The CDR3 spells CASSQERAGGYETQYF. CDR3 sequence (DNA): TGTGCCAGCAGCCAAGAGAGAGCGGGAGGATACGAGACCCAGTACTTC.